The 5 T cell receptor beta chains listed next were all sequenced from one sample in a study of blood T cell repertoires in COVID-19 (dated by TCRdb to 2018 to 2020). The library was built by means of the immunoSEQ multiplex PCR assay. TCRdb re-hosts the immuneACCESS table, in-frame sequences only. Its copies lack some clones; in the studies checked, an unresolved V gene accounts for under half of them, and the cause for the rest is not known. A total of 150,000 to 200,000 clones appear in this sample, about 77% of them only once. 17% of the sample is held by the ten biggest clonotypes. What was sequenced was PBMCs or T cells enriched from blood (not recorded which). All receptors come from a woman aged 45-59 years with acute COVID-19.

The genes are TRBV30 and TRBJ1-4, with D unresolved. The CDR3 spans 17 residues. Trimming stripped 3 bases from V and 5 bases from J, with 22 bases between. The germline V gene encodes CDR1 GTSNPN and CDR2 SVGIG (reference sequence). CDR3 coding DNA: TGTGCCTGGAGCAAACCGCCGGAACGCGGGCTGAATGAAAAACTGTTTTTT. It yields the protein CAWSKPPERGLNEKLFF.

The chain carries TRBV7-2 and TRBJ2-1; 9 nucleotides align to TRBD2. Losses at the gene ends were 5 bases for V and 5 bases for J; bases not matched to a gene: 4. Germline V CDR1 and CDR2: SGHTA, FQGNSA. This CDR3 spans 14 amino acids. The CDR3 bases are TGTGCCAGCAGCCTCCAGCGGGGGGACAATGAGCAGTTCTTC. Its protein product is CASSLQRGDNEQFF.

The chain has TRBV5-4 and TRBJ2-2; 11 nucleotides agree with TRBD2. The CDR3 loop spans 15 amino acids. CDR1 SGHNT and CDR2 YYREEE come from the germline V gene (reference sequence). V dropped 4 bases and J dropped 3; count of bases not matched to a gene: 2. Written as DNA, the CDR3 is TGTGCCAGCAGCCTAGCGGGGGGCCACACCGGGGAGCTGTTTTTT. It yields the protein CASSLAGGHTGELFF.

DNA of the CDR3: TGTGCCAGCAGCTTGGGGGCGGGTAGCTATGGCTACACCTTC. Encoded protein: CASSLGAGSYGYTF. This chain uses TRBV5-4 with TRBJ1-2; D call uncertain. V lost 0 bases to trimming and J lost 4 bases, with 10 bases between them. Germline values: CDR1 SGHNT, CDR2 YYREEE (reference sequence). This CDR3 comprises 14 residues. The full variable domain, its missing parts supplied by reference TRBV5-4 and TRBJ1-2, is ETGVTQSPTHLIKTRGQQVTLRCSSQSGHNTVSWYQQALGQGPQFIFQYYREEENGRGNFPPRFSGLQFPNYSSELNVNALELDDSALYLCASSLGAGSYGYTFGSGTRLTVV.

The chain uses TRBV28 and TRBJ2-3, with no clear D. CDR1 is MDHEN, CDR2 SYDVKM, per germline. The CDR3 sequence is 12 residues long. Trimming removed 5 bases at V and 7 bases at J, with 10 bases between. CDR3 loop: CASSTDLHTQYF. CDR3 nucleotide sequence: TGTGCCAGCAGTACAGACCTACATACGCAGTATTTT. Using reference TRBV28 and TRBJ2-3 for the parts outside the CDR3, the full variable domain is DVKVTQSSRYLVKRTGEKVFLECVQDMDHENMFWYRQDPGLGLRLIYFSYDVKMKEKGDIPEGYSVSREKKERFSLILESASTNQTSMYLCASSTDLHTQYFGPGTRLTVL.